This T cell receptor beta chain was observed in a study of cytomegalovirus exposure and HLA in healthy donors. Study-wide results and caveats: It was reportedly the case that the classifier diagnosed cytomegalovirus status with high specificity and sensitivity. CMV serostatus was the sole immune exposure information available.

To note about this clone: Its antigen is unidentified.

Germline lookup yields CDR1 SNHLY and CDR2 FYNNEI. Trimming pared 11 bases from V and 6 bases from J, leaving 13 bases between. The CDR3 runs 11 residues. PCR amplification relied on 60 Vbeta primers (plus 13 Jbeta primers). Profiled with immunoSEQ multiplex PCR; TCRdb holds only in-frame clones, not every one. The sample lists 110,000 to 150,000 clones, around 82% seen once, with approximately 7% in the top ten. The TCR originated in a middle-aged man in good health and CMV-seropositive. The chain uses TRBV2 and TRBJ1-1; D unresolved. Source material: PBMCs. The CDR3 region is CASRLIPEAFF. CDR3 DNA: TGTGCCTCCCGTCTTATCCCTGAAGCTTTCTTT.